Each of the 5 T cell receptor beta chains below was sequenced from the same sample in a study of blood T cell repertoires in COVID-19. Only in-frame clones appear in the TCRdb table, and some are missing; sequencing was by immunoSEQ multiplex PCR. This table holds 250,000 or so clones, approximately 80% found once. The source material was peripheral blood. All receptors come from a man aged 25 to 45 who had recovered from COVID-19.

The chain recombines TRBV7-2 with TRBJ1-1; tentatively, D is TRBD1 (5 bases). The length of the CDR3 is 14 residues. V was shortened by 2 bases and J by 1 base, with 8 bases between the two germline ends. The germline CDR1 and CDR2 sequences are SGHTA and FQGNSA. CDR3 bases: TGTGCCAGCAGCTTAAGTCAGGGGAACACTGAAGCTTTCTTT. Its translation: CASSLSQGNTEAFF.

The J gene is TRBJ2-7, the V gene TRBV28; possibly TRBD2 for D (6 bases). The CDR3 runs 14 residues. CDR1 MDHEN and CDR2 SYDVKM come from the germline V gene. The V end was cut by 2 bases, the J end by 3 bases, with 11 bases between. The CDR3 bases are TGTGCCAGCAGTTTAGCGGGGCCCTACTACGAGCAGTACGTC. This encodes CASSLAGPYYEQYV.

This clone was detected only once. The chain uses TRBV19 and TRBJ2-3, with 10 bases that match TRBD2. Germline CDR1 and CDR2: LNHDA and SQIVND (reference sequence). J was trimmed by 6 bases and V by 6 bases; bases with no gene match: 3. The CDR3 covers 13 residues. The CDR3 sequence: CASRTSGVDTQYF. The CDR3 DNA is TGTGCCAGTAGAACTAGCGGGGTGGATACGCAGTATTTT.

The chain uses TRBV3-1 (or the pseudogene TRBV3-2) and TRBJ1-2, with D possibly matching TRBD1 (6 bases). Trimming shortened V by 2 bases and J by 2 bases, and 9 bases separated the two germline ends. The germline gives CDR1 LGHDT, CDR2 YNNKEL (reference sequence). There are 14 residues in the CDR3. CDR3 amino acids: CASSQRDINYGYTF. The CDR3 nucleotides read TGTGCCAGCAGCCAACGGGACATCAACTATGGCTACACCTTC.

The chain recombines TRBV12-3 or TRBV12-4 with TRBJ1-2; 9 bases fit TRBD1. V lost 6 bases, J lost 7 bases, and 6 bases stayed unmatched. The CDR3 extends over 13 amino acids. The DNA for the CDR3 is TGTGCCAGCAGCCGGGACAGGGAAGGTGGCTACACCTTC. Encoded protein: CASSRDREGGYTF.